A selection of T cell receptor beta chains follows, all from one sample in a study of T cell changes during pregnancy in multiple sclerosis. Using immunoSEQ multiplex PCR, the repertoire was profiled, and TCRdb retains in-frame clones only, with some absent. Altogether about 50,000 clones are present, around 90% being singletons, with the ten largest covering 0.37%. The sample was CD4+ T cells from peripheral blood mononuclear cells, taken before pregnancy. These receptors all stem from a female donor with multiple sclerosis, enrolled in a pregnancy study. CDR3s include the opening cysteine and the closing phenylalanine or tryptophan. The D gene is left open where the match is weak. The size field is filled for only some rows; it gives once, few, many or a size class.

TRBJ1-2,TRBV6-1,few,TRBD1,CASSGQGKGYTF,TGTGCCAGCAGTGGACAGGGAAAGGGCTACACCTTC
TRBJ1-2,TRBV5-3,NA,NA,CARSLRTVGNYGYTF,TGTGCCAGAAGCTTGAGGACAGTAGGCAACTATGGCTACACCTTC
TRBJ2-4,TRBV13,NA,NA,CASSSETGSPKNIQYF,TGTGCCAGCAGCTCGGAAACAGGGTCACCCAAAAACATTCAGTACTTC
TRBJ1-1,TRBV4-1,NA,NA,CASSQAQGMRTEAFF,TGCGCCAGCAGCCAAGCCCAGGGGATGAGGACTGAAGCTTTCTTT
TRBJ1-4,TRBV5-1,NA,NA,CASSLRGFDEKLFF,TGCGCCAGCAGCTTGCGGGGATTTGATGAAAAACTGTTTTTT
TRBJ2-7,TRBV1,NA,NA,CTSSQDVVGLAGGSYEQYF,TGCACCAGCAGCCAAGATGTCGTGGGACTAGCGGGAGGGTCCTACGAGCAGTACTTC
TRBJ2-7,TRBV7-3,NA,TRBD1,CASSSRGGQGRYEQYF,TGTGCCAGCAGCTCAAGGGGGGGACAGGGGCGCTACGAGCAGTACTTC
TRBJ1-3,TRBV5-1,once,NA,CASSLAASGNTIYF,TGCGCCAGCAGCTTAGCGGCCTCTGGAAACACCATATATTTT
TRBJ2-5,TRBV9,NA,TRBD2,CASSPGTSGETQYF,TGTGCCAGCAGCCCTGGGACTAGCGGAGAGACCCAGTACTTC
TRBJ2-1,TRBV5-1,NA,TRBD2,CASSSELARGSYNEQFF,TGCGCCAGCAGCTCTGAACTAGCGCGAGGTTCCTACAATGAGCAGTTCTTC
TRBJ2-7,TRBV6-4,NA,TRBD2,CASSDKRGGRVEQYF,TGTGCCAGCAGTGACAAGCGGGGGGGTCGGGTAGAGCAGTACTTC
TRBJ1-1,TRBV7-8,NA,NA,CASSSGQWNTEAFF,TGTGCCAGCAGCTCCGGACAGTGGAACACTGAAGCTTTCTTT
TRBJ1-2,TRBV30,NA,NA,CAFTPGYNYGYTF,TGTGCCTTCACCCCAGGGTATAACTATGGCTACACCTTC
TRBJ2-2,TRBV6-1,once,NA,CASSETRRTGELFF,TGTGCCAGCAGTGAGACTAGGAGGACCGGGGAGCTGTTTTTT